A selection of T cell receptor beta chains follows, all from one sample in a study of T cell clonotyping in hematopoietic cell transplantation. Produced via immunoSEQ multiplex PCR; TCRdb's table is partial and in-frame only. Of over 4,000 clones listed, under 35% are singletons. This material consisted of peripheral blood mononuclear cells, taken before stem cell transplant. All receptors derive from a man aged 50 to 60 with myelofibrosis. Some clones in this sample may be carry-over from other donors' samples. Both conserved end residues are part of each CDR3. Each record gives: V gene, clone size, D gene, J gene, CDR3 protein, CDR3 DNA. D genes are given only for firm matches. The listing skips clone size in some rows; elsewhere it reads once, few, many or a size class.

TRBV30	few	-	TRBJ1-1	CALSAVGTEAFF	TGTGCCTTATCAGCCGTGGGCACTGAAGCTTTCTTT
TRBV25-1	-	-	TRBJ1-1	CASSFRVDTEAFF	TGTGCCAGCAGTTTCCGGGTGGACACTGAAGCTTTCTTT
TRBV30	few	TRBD1	TRBJ1-5	CAWKEGTGGQPQHF	TGTGCCTGGAAGGAAGGGACAGGCGGTCAGCCCCAGCATTTT
TRBV6-6	-	TRBD1	TRBJ1-1	CASTPTGLNTEAFF	TGTGCCAGCACCCCGACAGGGTTGAACACTGAAGCTTTCTTT
TRBV6-5	-	TRBD2	TRBJ2-7	CASSLLAGDYEQYF	TGTGCCAGCAGCCTACTAGCGGGGGACTACGAGCAGTACTTC
TRBV30	once	-	TRBJ2-6	CAWSGASGANVLTF	TGTGCCTGGAGTGGGGCCTCTGGGGCCAACGTCCTGACTTTC
TRBV7-6	few	TRBD1	TRBJ2-7	CASSLEDRDRGYEQYF	TGTGCCAGCAGCTTAGAGGACCGGGACAGGGGGTACGAGCAGTACTTC
TRBV30	few	-	TRBJ1-1	CAWSVPRSTARPEAFF	TGTGCCTGGAGCGTCCCTCGATCGACGGCGCGCCCTGAAGCTTTCTTT
TRBV6-5	-	-	TRBJ2-7	CASSSNEQYF	TGTGCCAGCAGTTCGAACGAGCAGTACTTC
TRBV4-1	-	-	TRBJ1-2	CASSQDRTGGTNYGYTF	TGCGCCAGCAGCCAAGACCGTACCGGGGGAACTAACTATGGCTACACCTTC
TRBV7-9	few	-	TRBJ1-2	CASSGVGKLDYGYTF	TGTGCCAGCAGTGGTGTCGGCAAGCTTGACTATGGCTACACCTTC
TRBV6-5	few	TRBD1	TRBJ1-1	CASVGQGLPEAFF	TGTGCCAGCGTCGGACAGGGCCTGCCTGAAGCTTTCTTT
TRBV29-1	-	-	TRBJ2-6	CSVAEGISGANVLTF	TGCAGCGTTGCGGAGGGGATCTCTGGGGCCAACGTCCTGACTTTC
TRBV30	-	TRBD1	TRBJ1-5	CAWSVGQGALGQPQHF	TGTGCCTGGAGTGTAGGACAGGGGGCTTTAGGACAGCCCCAGCATTTT
TRBV6-1	-	TRBD1	TRBJ1-6	CASRTGENSPLHF	TGTGCCAGCAGAACAGGGGAAAATTCACCCCTCCACTTT
TRBV6-6	-	TRBD2	TRBJ2-7	CASAAGAASEQYF	TGTGCCAGCGCAGCGGGGGCGGCTAGCGAGCAGTACTTC